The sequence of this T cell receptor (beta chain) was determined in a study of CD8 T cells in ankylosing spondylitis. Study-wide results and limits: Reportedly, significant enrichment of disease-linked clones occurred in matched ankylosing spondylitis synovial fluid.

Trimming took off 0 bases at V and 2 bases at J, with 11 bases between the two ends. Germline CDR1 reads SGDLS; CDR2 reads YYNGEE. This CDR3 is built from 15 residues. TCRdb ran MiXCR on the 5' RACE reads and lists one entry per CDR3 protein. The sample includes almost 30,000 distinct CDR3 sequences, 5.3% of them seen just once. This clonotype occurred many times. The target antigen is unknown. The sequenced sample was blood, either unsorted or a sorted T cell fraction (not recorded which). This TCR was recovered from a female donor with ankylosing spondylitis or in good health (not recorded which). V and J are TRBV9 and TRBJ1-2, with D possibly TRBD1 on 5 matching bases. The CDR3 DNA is TGTGCCAGCAGCGTAGTACCTACAGGCAACTATGGCTACACCTTC. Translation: CASSVVPTGNYGYTF. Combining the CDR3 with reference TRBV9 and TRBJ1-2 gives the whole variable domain DSGVTQTPKHLITATGQRVTLRCSPRSGDLSVYWYQQSLDQGLQFLIQYYNGEERAKGNILERFSAQQFPDLHSELNLSSLELGDSALYFCASSVVPTGNYGYTFGSGTRLTVV.